This T cell receptor beta chain derives from a study of cytomegalovirus exposure and HLA in healthy donors. Germline V gives CDR1 SGHVS, CDR2 FQNEAQ. CDR3 length equals 15 residues. The trim removed 5 bases at V and 7 bases at J, leaving 8 bases unmatched. The PCR made use of 60 Vbeta and 13 Jbeta primers. The repertoire was sequenced with immunoSEQ multiplex PCR; TCRdb's copy has only in-frame clones and lacks some. The sample lists roughly 70,000 clones; around 87% were seen once. The specimen sequenced was PBMCs. The receptor comes from a woman in her twenties or thirties in good health and CMV-seropositive. The rearrangement joins TRBV7-8 to TRBJ1-6; 7 bases map to TRBD1. This chain's CDR3 is CASSTLGQPNSPLHF. Here the CDR3 DNA reads TGTGCCAGCAGCACCTTGGGACAGCCGAATTCACCCCTCCACTTT.